This T cell receptor beta chain comes out of a study of cytomegalovirus exposure and HLA in healthy donors. Overall study findings and caveats: For TCR beta chains, V- and J-gene trimming was later linked to a missense DCLRE1C variant.

With 60 Vbeta and 13 Jbeta primers, the PCR was carried out. Sequencing used immunoSEQ multiplex PCR; TCRdb keeps in-frame clones, though not all of them. The table lists 150,000 or so clones, with about 1.5% in the top ten. A remark on this clone: What it recognizes is unknown.

Sequenced material: PBMCs. The receptor's source is a middle-aged woman in good health and CMV-seropositive.

The CDR3 loop is CSVEDRPPTGNYGYTF. As DNA, the CDR3 is TGCAGCGTTGAAGATCGCCCCCCGACAGGGAACTATGGCTACACCTTC. V gene TRBV29-1 combines with J gene TRBJ1-2; 7 positions match TRBD1. This CDR3 is built from 16 residues. J was trimmed by 2 bases and V by 0 bases; bases with no gene match: 9. Germline lookup yields CDR1 SQVTM and CDR2 ANQGSEA.